The 19 T cell receptor beta chains in this list originate from one sample, sequenced in a study of vaccination and CD4 T cells after COVID-19. The study sequenced cultured CD4+ T cell DNA using the Oncomine TCR Beta short-read assay. MiXCR, applied by TCRdb to the PCR reads, yields one record per CDR3 protein. In the table there are tens of thousands of distinct CDR3 sequences, over 40% of which are singletons. Regarding time point: late sampling 161 to 241 days after vaccination in three convalescent patients. Treatment noted: approximately 10-day PBMC culture with coronavirus spike peptide pools or control peptides (ViraFEST assay). Antigens of these TCRs are unknown. Sequencing used CD4+ T cells from blood, cultured in vitro, obtained about 7 months after SARS-CoV-2 vaccination. The origin of the receptors is a human donor who had recovered from COVID-19.

This chain links TRBV19 with TRBJ2-3; a possible D gene is TRBD1 (6 bases). Germline CDR1 LNHDA, CDR2 SQIVND (reference sequence). The CDR3 is 17 amino acids. Trimming removed 5 bases at V and 5 bases at J, with 23 bases between. The DNA of the CDR3 is TGTGCCAGTAGTGACCCCCCGCCCGGACAGAGGAGAGATACGCAGTATTTT. This sequence encodes CASSDPPPGQRRDTQYF. Complete variable domain (other parts from reference TRBV19 and TRBJ2-3): DGGITQSPKYLFRKEGQNVTLSCEQNLNHDAMYWYRQDPGQGLRLIYYSQIVNDFQKGDIAEGYSVSREKKESFPLTVTSAQKNPTAFYLCASSDPPPGQRRDTQYFGPGTRLTVL.

This clonotype showed up just once. CDR3 region: CASSLILSGMNTGELFF. The DNA for the CDR3 is TGTGCCAGCAGTCTGATACTTAGCGGGATGAACACCGGGGAGCTGTTTTTT. The genes are TRBV28 and TRBJ2-2, with 8 bases lining up with TRBD2. The CDR3 extends over 17 amino acids. V trimming: 5 bases; J trimming: 1 base; junction bases outside the gene matches: 9. The germline gives CDR1 MDHEN, CDR2 SYDVKM.

The chain uses TRBV11-3 and TRBJ2-1; the D gene is possibly TRBD2 (6 bases). V was trimmed by 1 base and J by 1 base, leaving 8 bases between them. Germline CDR1 reads SGHNT; CDR2 reads YENEEA. The CDR3 consists of 15 residues. The CDR3: CASSLGGESYNEQFF. The CDR3 DNA reads TGTGCCAGCAGCTTAGGGGGGGAATCCTACAATGAGCAGTTCTTC.

The V and J genes are TRBV7-2 and TRBJ2-1, with a weak D call TRBD1 (7 bases). Germline V gene sequence: CDR1 SGHTA, CDR2 FQGNSA. V was pared by 2 bases and J by 1 base, with 9 bases between. The CDR3 runs to 15 residues. The CDR3 DNA is TGTGCCAGCAGCTTACAGGGGGGTTCCTACAATGAGCAGTTCTTC. Protein sequence: CASSLQGGSYNEQFF.

V is TRBV19 and J is TRBJ2-3; TRBD2 matches at 7 bases. The CDR3 loop spans 14 amino acids. The V gene's germline CDR1 is LNHDA and CDR2 SQIVND (reference sequence). With 6 bases clipped from V and 0 bases from J, the junction kept 3 bases outside the gene matches. The CDR3 protein is CASSRDYSTDTQYF. The CDR3 bases are TGTGCCAGTAGCCGGGACTATAGCACAGATACGCAGTATTTT.

This sequence joins TRBV20-1 and TRBJ1-5; 9 bases align to TRBD1. The CDR3 totals 15 residues. The V gene end was trimmed by 3 bases and the J gene end by 2 bases; junction bases not matched to a gene: 5. Germline values: CDR1 DFQATT, CDR2 SNEGSKA (reference sequence). CDR3 sequence (DNA): TGCAGTGCTAGGACACAGGGGGCTGGCAATCAGCCCCAGCATTTT. It translates to CSARTQGAGNQPQHF.

The chain uses TRBV28 and TRBJ2-5; 10 bases agree with TRBD2. This CDR3 region has 14 residues. Germline CDR1 and CDR2: MDHEN and SYDVKM. V lost 6 bases to trimming and J lost 7 bases; unmatched junction nucleotides: 8. CDR3: CASSRVTSGMTQYF. The CDR3 coding sequence is TGTGCCAGCAGCCGAGTCACTAGCGGGATGACCCAGTACTTC.

This clonotype is judged medium-sized (0.01 to 0.1%). The chain has TRBV20-1 and TRBJ1-3; 10 nucleotides align to TRBD1. The V gene's germline CDR1 is DFQATT and CDR2 SNEGSKA (reference sequence). The V and J ends lost 3 bases and 3 bases, in that order; junction bases with no gene match: 5. The CDR3 totals 15 residues. CDR3 sequence: CSASRDRGFGNTIYF. The CDR3 DNA sequence: TGCAGTGCTAGCCGGGACAGGGGATTTGGAAACACCATATATTTT.

This chain joins TRBV6-1 and TRBJ2-2; TRBD1 aligns across 7 bases. The CDR3 has 15 amino acids. Germline V gene lookup returns CDR1 MNHNS and CDR2 SASEGT. V trimming: 6 bases; J trimming: 4 bases; junction bases outside the gene matches: 8. CDR3 sequence (DNA): TGTGCCAGCAGACAATACAGGGGTGGCACCGGGGAGCTGTTTTTT. Its translation is CASRQYRGGTGELFF.

This clonotype came up a few times. This rearrangement joins TRBV7-2 to TRBJ1-2; the match to TRBD1 covers 10 bases. Germline values: CDR1 SGHTA, CDR2 FQGNSA. J was trimmed by 3 bases and V by 5 bases; bases with no gene match: 3. This CDR3 comprises 14 residues. CDR3: CASSGGQGDYGYTF. In DNA, the CDR3 is TGTGCCAGCAGCGGAGGACAGGGGGACTATGGCTACACCTTC.

This clonotype came up a few times. CDR3 nucleotides: TGCGCCAGCAGTGGCCCTACTAATGAGCAGTTCTTC. Translated: CASSGPTNEQFF. The V call is TRBV10-1, the J call TRBJ2-1, with D uncertain. V was pared by 4 bases and J by 7 bases, with 8 bases between. This CDR3 spans 12 amino acids. The germline V gene has CDR1 WNHNN and CDR2 SYGVQD (reference sequence).

This clonotype was counted a few times. The V call is TRBV20-1, the J call TRBJ2-5, with D possibly matching TRBD2 (5 bases). Germline loops: CDR1 DFQATT, CDR2 SNEGSKA (reference sequence). Trimming pared 3 bases from V and 5 bases from J, leaving 13 bases between. The CDR3 has 13 amino acids. As DNA, the CDR3 is TGCAGTGCTAGGGACTGGAGGTCGGAGACCCAGTACTTC. Its translation: CSARDWRSETQYF.

The chain recombines TRBV7-9 with TRBJ2-1; the match to TRBD1 covers 7 bases. V was pared by 5 bases and J by 5 bases, with 6 bases of the junction left unmatched. The germline V gene has CDR1 SEHNR and CDR2 FQNEAQ (reference sequence). There are 14 residues in the CDR3. Written as DNA, the CDR3 is TGTGCCAGCAGCCCTTCGGACAGGAACAATGAGCAGTTCTTC. Translated: CASSPSDRNNEQFF.

The gene calls are TRBV4-1 and TRBJ2-7, with D perhaps TRBD1 (6 bases). The CDR3 length is 15 residues. The germline gives CDR1 MGHRA, CDR2 YSYEKL. Trimming removed 4 bases from V and 1 base from J, with 14 bases in between. CDR3 region: CASSRGQGTSYEQYF. CDR3 nucleotides: TGCGCCAGCAGCCGCGGGCAGGGGACGTCCTACGAGCAGTACTTC.

The chain uses TRBV20-1 and TRBJ1-1; TRBD1 matches 7 bases. After removal of 6 bases from V and 1 base from J, the junction contained 8 bases not matched to a gene. This CDR3 is 14 amino acids long. Per germline, CDR1 DFQATT and CDR2 SNEGSKA (reference sequence). The CDR3 sequence: CSARGGLSNTEAFF. The CDR3 bases are TGCAGTGCCAGGGGGGGGCTCTCGAACACTGAAGCTTTCTTT.

This sequence joins TRBV19 and TRBJ1-5; 10 nucleotides align to TRBD1. This CDR3 contains 15 residues. From germline, CDR1 is LNHDA and CDR2 SQIVND (reference sequence). With 3 bases clipped from V and 1 base from J, the junction kept 0 bases outside the gene matches. CDR3: CASSMTGGSNQPQHF. The CDR3 DNA reads as TGTGCCAGTAGTATGACAGGGGGCAGCAATCAGCCCCAGCATTTT.

A few counts support this clonotype. The gene calls are TRBV27 and TRBJ2-1; no clear D. CDR1 is MNHEY and CDR2 is SMNVEV in the germline V gene (reference sequence). This CDR3 has 17 amino acids. Trimming took 5 bases from V and 0 from J, leaving 17 bases between them. The DNA for the CDR3 is TGTGCCAGCAGTGCCCGGGTTACACGGGCCTCCTACAATGAGCAGTTCTTC. It yields the protein CASSARVTRASYNEQFF.

The chain uses TRBV7-9 and TRBJ1-2; D not certain. V was pared by 2 bases and J by 5 bases, with 12 bases between. The CDR3 is 14 residues long. Germline CDR1 and CDR2: SEHNR and FQNEAQ (reference sequence). The CDR3 sequence is CASSLSASTYGYTF. For the CDR3, the DNA is TGTGCCAGCAGCTTATCGGCCTCTACGTATGGCTACACCTTC.

This clonotype was detected a few times. The chain employs TRBV7-8 and TRBJ2-7, with TRBD2 as a possible D gene (5 bases). V was clipped by 4 bases and J by 0 bases, with 19 bases between them. CDR3 length: 17 amino acids. The germline V gene encodes CDR1 SGHVS and CDR2 FQNEAQ. This CDR3 reads CASSYSGWVASSYEQYF. The DNA of the CDR3 is TGTGCCAGCAGCTATTCGGGATGGGTGGCGAGCTCCTACGAGCAGTACTTC.